This TCR beta chain originates from a study of blood T cell repertoires in COVID-19. Germline CDR1 is SGHRS and CDR2 is YFSETQ. CDR3 length: 12 amino acids. Trimming pared 4 bases from V and 5 bases from J, leaving 10 bases between. The table came from immunoSEQ multiplex PCR; TCRdb's copy has only in-frame clones and leaves some out. This sample has over 300,000 clones; around 87% occur once, and the top ten carry 6.5% to 8%. The chain uses TRBV5-1 and TRBJ2-7; D gene unclear. Sequencing was carried out using peripheral blood. This TCR derives from a man aged 18 to 30 with active or convalescent COVID-19. The CDR3 region has the DNA TGCGCCAGCAGCCTCGACCTAGACGAGCAGTACTTC. Translating gives CASSLDLDEQYF.